The text below deals with one T cell receptor (beta chain). This sample was taken from a study of blood T cell repertoires in COVID-19. Study at large: Italy, Spain and the United States were the sources of the convalescent and acute COVID-19 samples. Sample material is recorded as cDNA or gDNA derived from T cells, B-cell-depleted T cells, or PBMCs.

The germline V gene has CDR1 LGHDT and CDR2 YNNKEL (reference sequence). The CDR3 covers 18 residues. Trimming took off 4 bases at V and 0 bases at J, with 19 bases between the two ends. In the authors' methods: Reference gene primer amplification gave nucleated cell count estimates. TCRdb keeps only in-frame clones here, not all; method: immunoSEQ multiplex PCR. V and J calls and clone size are as listed in that table; D and trimming were resolved from the DNA. Among 55,000 to 80,000 clones, around 86% were seen once, and the ten largest hold approximately 0.93%. The source is a man between 65 and 85 years old with acute or convalescent COVID-19. The V call is TRBV3-1 (or the pseudogene TRBV3-2), the J call TRBJ2-1, with D perhaps TRBD2 (6 bases). Sequencing was carried out using peripheral blood. CDR3 sequence reads: CASSLRPRTMSSYNEQFF. DNA for the CDR3: TGTGCCAGCAGCCTTAGACCTAGGACTATGAGCTCCTACAATGAGCAGTTCTTC.